The 21 T cell receptor beta chains presented below share a single source sample, sequenced in a study of blood T cell repertoires in COVID-19. The assay was immunoSEQ multiplex PCR, and TCRdb's table has in-frame clones only and misses some. Of 69,000 or so clones listed, under 85% are singletons. Sequencing was performed on peripheral blood. The source of these receptors is a man in his fifties or sixties with COVID-19, enrolled during active disease.

This chain uses TRBV11-2 with TRBJ2-6; TRBD1 matches at 10 bases. This CDR3 comprises 18 residues. CDR1 and CDR2 from the germline V gene are SGHAT and FQNNGV. With 3 bases clipped from V and 2 bases from J, the junction kept 7 bases outside the gene matches. The CDR3 here is CASSFRDRGVAGANVLTF. Here the CDR3 DNA reads TGTGCCAGCAGCTTCCGGGACAGGGGAGTGGCTGGGGCCAACGTCCTGACTTTC.

V and J are TRBV5-4 and TRBJ1-2; 9 bases agree with TRBD1. Trimming took 0 bases from V and 8 from J; bases not matched to a gene: 11. This CDR3 has 16 residues. The V gene's germline CDR1 is SGHNT and CDR2 YYREEE (reference sequence). The CDR3 spells CASSLGILGQGRGYTF. The CDR3 nucleotides read TGTGCCAGCAGCTTGGGCATCTTGGGACAGGGAAGGGGCTACACCTTC.

In DNA form, the CDR3 reads TGTGCCAGTAGTTTTCGCTCTGGGGCCAACGTCCTGACTTTC. It codes for CASSFRSGANVLTF. The chain employs TRBV19 and TRBJ2-6; D gene uncertain. Germline V gene data show CDR1 as LNHDA and CDR2 as SQIVND (reference sequence). The CDR3 contains 14 residues. The V end was cut by 5 bases, the J end by 0 bases, with 5 bases between.

V is TRBV5-5 and J is TRBJ1-3; D is undetermined. V shed 1 base and J shed 0 bases, with 17 bases lying between them. The germline gives CDR1 SGHKS, CDR2 YYEKEE (reference sequence). The CDR3 has 18 residues. As DNA, the CDR3 is TGTGCCAGCAGCTTGCGCCCTATGACTGCAAACTCTGGAAACACCATATATTTT. Amino acid sequence: CASSLRPMTANSGNTIYF. The full variable domain, completed using reference TRBV5-5 and TRBJ1-3, is DAGVTQSPTHLIKTRGQQVTLRCSPISGHKSVSWYQQVLGQGPQFIFQYYEKEERGRGNFPDRFSARQFPNYSSELNVNALLLGDSALYLCASSLRPMTANSGNTIYFGEGSWLTVV.

This sequence joins TRBV5-1 and TRBJ1-5, with D maybe TRBD1 (5 bases). V lost 4 bases and J 0 bases, leaving 11 bases between the germline ends. Looked up from germline, CDR1 is SGHRS and CDR2 is YFSETQ. The CDR3 runs 15 residues. The CDR3 here is CASSKDSYSNQPQHF. The CDR3 DNA reads as TGCGCCAGCAGCAAAGACAGTTATAGCAATCAGCCCCAGCATTTT.

V usage is TRBV3-1 (or the pseudogene TRBV3-2) and J usage is TRBJ2-3; D is possibly TRBD2 (5 bases). Germline CDR1 and CDR2: LGHDT and YNNKEL (reference sequence). Trimming pared 0 bases from V and 6 bases from J, leaving 7 bases between. This CDR3 contains 13 residues. The CDR3 loop is CASSQDGVDTQYF. Here the CDR3 DNA reads TGTGCCAGCAGCCAAGACGGGGTGGATACGCAGTATTTT.

V gene TRBV30 combines with J gene TRBJ1-6; D gene unclear. Per the germline V gene, CDR1 is GTSNPN and CDR2 is SVGIG (reference sequence). This CDR3 is 15 amino acids long. Trimming removed 3 bases at V and 1 base at J, with 10 bases between. CDR3 DNA sequence: TGTGCCTGGAGACTGGGGAGTTCCTATAATTCACCCCTCCACTTT. Encoded protein: CAWRLGSSYNSPLHF.

This clone was found a few times. The chain has TRBV2 and TRBJ1-2; TRBD1 might be the D (5 bases). This CDR3 is 14 amino acids long. V was shortened by 6 bases and J by 4 bases, with 15 bases between the two germline ends. CDR1 is SNHLY and CDR2 is FYNNEI in the germline V gene. The CDR3 DNA sequence: TGTGCCAGCAGCTTTGGACACCAAAGCTATGGCTACACCTTC. As protein: CASSFGHQSYGYTF.

This clone was detected a few times. This chain uses TRBV7-9 with TRBJ1-5, with 7 bases fitting TRBD1. Trimming cost V 3 bases and J 6 bases; bases outside gene matches: 5. CDR3 length equals 14 residues. Germline V gene sequence: CDR1 SEHNR, CDR2 FQNEAQ (reference sequence). The CDR3 nucleotides read TGTGCCAGCAGCTTTGAGGGGGCAGGTCAGCCCCAGCATTTT. It encodes CASSFEGAGQPQHF.

The chain has TRBV9 and TRBJ1-3, with 7 bases fitting TRBD1. CDR3 length equals 19 residues. V lost 3 bases to trimming and J lost 1 base; unmatched junction nucleotides: 16. The germline V gene encodes CDR1 SGDLS and CDR2 YYNGEE. The CDR3 loop is CASSGPGQVYSDSGNTIYF. In DNA, the CDR3 is TGTGCCAGCAGCGGGCCCGGACAGGTCTATTCCGATTCTGGAAACACCATATATTTT. Variable domain in full (rest from reference TRBV9 and TRBJ1-3): DSGVTQTPKHLITATGQRVTLRCSPRSGDLSVYWYQQSLDQGLQFLIQYYNGEERAKGNILERFSAQQFPDLHSELNLSSLELGDSALYFCASSGPGQVYSDSGNTIYFGEGSWLTVV.

The chain employs TRBV4-1 and TRBJ2-1, with TRBD1 matching over 10 bases. Germline trimming cut 6 bases from V and 8 bases from J; bases unmatched to any gene: 10. CDR1 MGHRA and CDR2 YSYEKL come from the germline V gene. CDR3 size: 15 residues. For the CDR3, the DNA is TGCGCCAGCAGTTTACCGGGACAGGGGAAGGATGAGCAGTTCTTC. Translation: CASSLPGQGKDEQFF.

The CDR3 is CASSLGSNTDTQYF. The CDR3 DNA sequence: TGTGCCAGCAGCTTAGGGAGCAACACAGATACGCAGTATTTT. The rearrangement uses TRBV11-2 and TRBJ2-3; D unresolved. Germline V gene sequence: CDR1 SGHAT, CDR2 FQNNGV. V lost 1 base, J lost 2 bases, and 7 bases lay in between. The CDR3 contains 14 residues.

The chain links TRBV6-4 to TRBJ2-2; 7 bases line up with TRBD1. V lost 2 bases and J lost 0; bases outside the gene matches: 3. Germline V lookup: CDR1 MRHNA, CDR2 SNTAGT. This CDR3 region has 16 residues. The CDR3 protein is CASSDGGQTNTGELFF. The CDR3 DNA sequence: TGTGCCAGCAGTGACGGGGGACAGACGAACACCGGGGAGCTGTTTTTT.

The chain uses TRBV12-5 and TRBJ2-6, with a tentative D call TRBD1 (6 bases). The germline gives CDR1 LGHNT, CDR2 FRNRAP. The CDR3 extends over 18 amino acids. Trimming removed 2 bases at V and 0 bases at J, with 14 bases between. The CDR3 reads CASGLLLGANSGANVLTF. CDR3 sequence (DNA): TGTGCTAGTGGTTTGCTTCTGGGGGCGAACTCTGGGGCCAACGTCCTGACTTTC.

This clone was detected once. The chain combines TRBV3-1 (or the pseudogene TRBV3-2) with TRBJ2-7; D possibly corresponds to TRBD1 (5 bases). Per the germline V gene, CDR1 is LGHDT and CDR2 is YNNKEL (reference sequence). This CDR3 spans 14 amino acids. V lost 2 bases to trimming and J lost 2 bases, with 10 bases between them. DNA of the CDR3: TGTGCCAGCAGCCAAAGACCGACAGCCTACGAGCAGTACTTC. Translation gives CASSQRPTAYEQYF.

V is TRBV12-3 or TRBV12-4 and J is TRBJ1-3, with D unresolved. This CDR3 region has 12 residues. Trimming shortened V by 6 bases and J by 9 bases, and 12 bases separated the two germline ends. The DNA for the CDR3 is TGTGCCAGCAGCTTAAATCGTCCCACCATATATTTT. Amino acids: CASSLNRPTIYF.

This chain connects TRBV5-1 to TRBJ2-3; 7 nucleotides align to TRBD2. V shed 3 bases, J shed 0 bases, and the junction held 7 bases outside the gene matches. CDR3 length: 16 residues. Per germline, CDR1 SGHRS and CDR2 YFSETQ. The CDR3 reads CASSSAGISSTDTQYF. CDR3 nucleotide sequence: TGCGCCAGCAGCTCAGCGGGGATTTCGAGCACAGATACGCAGTATTTT.

This clone appeared a few times. The chain carries TRBV5-6 and TRBJ1-5; TRBD1 matches at 9 bases. The CDR3 is 17 residues long. Germline-derived CDR1 and CDR2 are SGHDT and YYEEEE. V lost 1 base and J lost 6; bases outside the gene matches: 11. The CDR3 sequence: CASSLFLGQGRGQPQHF. The CDR3 region has the DNA TGTGCCAGCAGCTTGTTTTTGGGACAGGGCCGAGGTCAGCCCCAGCATTTT.

CDR3 sequence: CASSVGTTGEKLFF. In nucleotides, the CDR3 is TGTGCCAGCAGCGTAGGAACGACGGGAGAAAAACTGTTTTTT. V usage is TRBV9 and J usage is TRBJ1-4; D unresolved. V lost 0 bases, J lost 8 bases, and 11 bases lay in between. CDR3 size: 14 residues. CDR1 and CDR2 (germline): SGDLS, YYNGEE.

The rearrangement joins TRBV9 to TRBJ2-5; perhaps TRBD2 as D (7 bases). Trimming removed 0 bases from V and 5 bases from J, with 14 bases in between. Germline CDR1 is SGDLS and CDR2 is YYNGEE. The CDR3 is 15 amino acids. CDR3 DNA sequence: TGTGCCAGCAGCGTAGACGGGGGGCTTCGGGAGACCCAGTACTTC. As protein: CASSVDGGLRETQYF.

The chain uses TRBV6-5 and TRBJ2-7, with D hard to call. Deletions cut 5 bases from V and 5 bases from J, with 16 bases between. The length of the CDR3 is 14 residues. In germline, CDR1 is MNHEY, CDR2 SVGAGI. CDR3 DNA: TGTGCCAGCAGTCCCGGTCGGGTAGTCAACGAGCAGTACTTC. It yields the protein CASSPGRVVNEQYF.